A single sample gave rise to the 25 T cell receptor delta chains below, sequenced in a study of human gamma delta and Vdelta1 T cells. TCRdb re-processed the PCR reads via CATT. The sample shows around 13,000 delta-chain clones, approximately 51% of them seen only once. No cognate antigen is known for these TCRs. The source material was Vdelta1 gamma-delta T cells from blood grown in culture (DOT cells). Receptor source: a human donor in good health.

The chain combines TRDV1 with TRDJ1; 10 bases agree with TRDD3. There are 17 residues in the CDR3. The germline V gene has CDR1 TSWWSYY and CDR2 QGS. The V gene end was trimmed by 4 bases and the J gene end by 2 bases; junction bases not matched to a gene: 10. The CDR3, as DNA: TGTGCTCTTGGGGGCCAGGGCTGGGGGATATCGACCGATAAACTCATCTTT. This gives the protein CALGGQGWGISTDKLIF.

The chain uses TRDV1 and TRDJ1; 11 bases agree with TRDD3. Per the germline V gene, CDR1 is TSWWSYY and CDR2 is QGS. J lost 0 bases, V lost 0 bases, and 9 bases had no gene match. The CDR3 is 19 residues long. The CDR3 here is CALGELSVWGIQHTDKLIF. CDR3 coding DNA: TGTGCTCTTGGGGAACTTTCCGTCTGGGGGATACAACACACCGATAAACTCATCTTT.

This clone was counted a single time. This chain connects TRDV1 to TRDJ1; D call uncertain. The V end was cut by 11 bases, the J end by 0 bases, with 19 bases between. Germline values: CDR1 TSWWSYY, CDR2 QGS. The CDR3 length is 15 residues. The CDR3 coding sequence is TGTGCTTTTAAACGAGCGGGGTTACACACCGATAAACTCATCTTT. As protein: CAFKRAGLHTDKLIF.

V gene TRDV1 combines with J gene TRDJ1; 13 bases are a match to TRDD3. V lost 4 bases to trimming and J lost 0 bases; unmatched junction nucleotides: 20. The CDR3 loop spans 22 amino acids. CDR1 is TSWWSYY and CDR2 is QGS in the germline V gene. The CDR3 here is CALGVQTLRRTGGYAYTDKLIF. CDR3 nucleotides: TGTGCTCTTGGGGTCCAAACCCTTCGCCGTACTGGGGGATACGCGTACACCGATAAACTCATCTTT.

This chain uses TRDV1 with TRDJ1; D could derive from TRDD2 or TRDD3 (6 bases each). Trimming shortened V by 0 bases and J by 1 base, and 36 bases separated the two germline ends. The CDR3 spans 24 residues. The germline V gene encodes CDR1 TSWWSYY and CDR2 QGS. The CDR3 reads CALGELFGLPSTKWGALLTDKLIF. The CDR3 nucleotides read TGTGCTCTTGGGGAACTTTTCGGCCTTCCCTCCACGAAGTGGGGGGCCTTACTCACCGATAAACTCATCTTT.

Only a few counts were recorded for this clone. This sequence joins TRDV1 and TRDJ1; perhaps TRDD3 as D (7 bases). The CDR3 has 21 amino acids. Between the trimmed V and J ends, which lost 5 bases and 0 bases, there was a span of 31 bases. CDR1 and CDR2 from the germline V gene are TSWWSYY and QGS. CDR3: CALGHARPQTSSGGYTDKLIF. In DNA form, the CDR3 reads TGTGCTCTTGGGCACGCTAGGCCTCAAACTTCCTCGGGGGGATACACCGATAAACTCATCTTT.

A note on this clone: A much larger clone sits a single nucleotide away, making a read error possible. The sample contains more than one DNA sequence encoding this CDR3. The chain employs TRDV1 and TRDJ1, with TRDD3 matching 12 bases. V lost 0 bases, J lost 1 base, and 30 bases stayed unmatched. Germline V gene data show CDR1 as TSWWSYY and CDR2 as QGS. This CDR3 contains 26 residues. The DNA of the CDR3 is TGTGCTCTTGGGGAACTAACACCTTCCTATCTCCCACCTACTGGGGGATACAATCGGGGCACCGATAAACTCATCTTT. Residues: CALGELTPSYLPPTGGYNRGTDKLIF.

This clone was seen a handful of times. The gene calls are TRDV1 and TRDJ1; 8 bases agree with TRDD3. The ends lost 0 bases at V and 0 bases at J; junction bases unmatched: 12. Germline V CDR1 and CDR2: TSWWSYY, QGS. CDR3 length: 19 residues. CDR3 coding DNA: TGTGCTCTTGGGGAACTATCCCATCGAGGCTGGGGGAACACCGATAAACTCATCTTT. Protein product: CALGELSHRGWGNTDKLIF.

The rearrangement links TRAV38-2/DV8 to TRDJ1; the match to TRDD3 covers 11 bases. The V and J ends lost 0 bases and 3 bases, in that order; junction bases with no gene match: 22. The germline V gene has CDR1 TSESDYY and CDR2 QEAYKQQN. The CDR3 loop spans 22 amino acids. Written as DNA, the CDR3 is TGTGCTTATAGGAGCGCCGGTCTTTTAGGTAGTCGCTGGGGGATACATTCCGATAAACTCATCTTT. As protein: CAYRSAGLLGSRWGIHSDKLIF.

This clone was seen only a few times. The genes are TRDV1 and TRDJ1, with 12 positions matching TRDD3. This CDR3 comprises 17 residues. J lost 5 bases, V lost 3 bases, and 10 bases had no gene match. CDR1 and CDR2 (germline): TSWWSYY, QGS. The CDR3 loop is CALGDRPTGGYKDKLIF. The CDR3 DNA reads TGTGCTCTTGGGGACCGACCTACTGGGGGATACAAGGATAAACTCATCTTT.

This rearrangement joins TRDV1 to TRDJ1; 13 nucleotides align to TRDD3. With 2 bases clipped from V and 7 bases from J, the junction kept 22 bases outside the gene matches. Germline values: CDR1 TSWWSYY, CDR2 QGS. CDR3 length equals 21 residues. CDR3 in amino acids: CALGEDSSYPLTGGYAAKLIF. The CDR3 nucleotides are TGTGCTCTTGGGGAAGATAGTTCCTACCCTCTTACTGGGGGATACGCAGCTAAACTCATCTTT.

The table lists this clone with a few counts. The gene calls are TRDV1 and TRDJ1; D not resolved. The CDR3 totals 17 residues. Trimming left V 3 bases short and J 0 bases short, with 17 bases between. Per germline, CDR1 TSWWSYY and CDR2 QGS. CDR3 in amino acids: CALGEGLGPPYTDKLIF. The CDR3 coding sequence is TGTGCTCTTGGGGAGGGGTTAGGGCCACCTTACACCGATAAACTCATCTTT.

This chain connects TRAV38-2/DV8 to TRDJ1, with D uncertain. The CDR3 loop spans 14 amino acids. V was cut by 4 bases and J by 2 bases, with 12 bases left in between. The germline V gene encodes CDR1 TSESDYY and CDR2 QEAYKQQN. CDR3 sequence (DNA): TGTGCTTATAGGGGGAATGCTAGAACCGATAAACTCATCTTT. It translates to CAYRGNARTDKLIF.

This clone was observed a single time. The rearrangement uses TRDV1 and TRDJ1; 11 nucleotides line up with TRDD3. The V and J ends lost 0 bases and 1 base, in that order; junction bases with no gene match: 19. There are 22 residues in the CDR3. Germline-derived CDR1 and CDR2 are TSWWSYY and QGS. The DNA of the CDR3 is TGTGCTCTTGGGGAACTAACTTTCTCCCTCGTCGGTGGGGGATACGCCACCGATAAACTCATCTTT. This gives the protein CALGELTFSLVGGGYATDKLIF.

The V gene is TRDV1, the J gene TRDJ1, with D perhaps matching TRDD2 (7 bases). The CDR3 covers 21 residues. CDR1 is TSWWSYY and CDR2 is QGS in the germline V gene. V lost 1 base, J lost 0 bases, and 27 bases lay in between. This CDR3 is CALGEPLPPDGMGVYTDKLIF. The CDR3 DNA reads TGTGCTCTTGGGGAACCCCTTCCTCCCGACGGTATGGGGGTTTACACCGATAAACTCATCTTT.

This chain connects TRDV1 to TRDJ1; TRDD3 might be the D (6 bases). Between the trimmed V and J ends, which lost 2 bases and 0 bases, there was a span of 22 bases. CDR3 length equals 19 residues. Germline-derived CDR1 and CDR2 are TSWWSYY and QGS. CDR3 amino acids: CALGEASRGWGKYTDKLIF. DNA of the CDR3: TGTGCTCTTGGGGAAGCGTCCCGGGGATGGGGCAAGTACACCGATAAACTCATCTTT.

Note on this clone: A much larger clonotype is one base distant, so this may be a read error. V gene TRDV1 combines with J gene TRDJ3, with 9 bases matching TRDD3. V shed 1 base and J 0 bases; nucleotides not matched to a gene: 28. The CDR3 is 27 residues long. The germline V gene encodes CDR1 TSWWSYY and CDR2 QGS. CDR3 coding DNA: TGTGCTCTTGGGGAACGTGTGTCCTTCCTCAAACGTACTGGGGGACCTACGAGCTCCTGGGACACCCGACAGATGTTTTTC. Amino acid sequence: CALGERVSFLKRTGGPTSSWDTRQMFF.

The genes are TRDV1 and TRDJ1; D remains unclear. Germline V gene data show CDR1 as TSWWSYY and CDR2 as QGS. The CDR3 sequence is 18 residues long. Trimming cost V 1 base and J 3 bases, with 21 bases left between them. The CDR3 sequence is CALGERVPIRKPPDKLIF. The CDR3 DNA is TGTGCTCTTGGGGAACGAGTTCCGATCCGGAAGCCCCCCGATAAACTCATCTTT.

This rearrangement joins TRDV1 to TRDJ1; 9 nucleotides match TRDD3. Germline V gene data show CDR1 as TSWWSYY and CDR2 as QGS. With 3 bases clipped from V and 0 bases from J, the junction kept 8 bases outside the gene matches. The length of the CDR3 is 17 residues. CDR3 coding DNA: TGTGCTCTTGGGGACCGCTGGGGGATGACACACACCGATAAACTCATCTTT. It codes for CALGDRWGMTHTDKLIF.

This clone was recorded a few times. The V gene is TRDV1, the J gene TRDJ1, with TRDD3 matching over 9 bases. V shed 4 bases and J 3 bases; nucleotides not matched to a gene: 21. The germline V gene encodes CDR1 TSWWSYY and CDR2 QGS. This CDR3 has 20 residues. Here the CDR3 DNA reads TGTGCTCTTGGGGCCCTATTTCCTACTGGGGGAGAGGACGCGTCCGATAAACTCATCTTT. It encodes CALGALFPTGGEDASDKLIF.

This clone came up a few times. V is TRDV1 and J is TRDJ1; possibly TRDD3 for D (6 bases). The CDR3 consists of 19 residues. CDR1 is TSWWSYY, CDR2 QGS, per germline. Between the trimmed V and J ends, which lost 3 bases and 5 bases, there was a span of 28 bases. This CDR3 is CALGEGIPLLLGARDKLIF. In DNA form, the CDR3 reads TGTGCTCTTGGGGAGGGAATTCCGCTTTTATTGGGGGCCCGAGATAAACTCATCTTT.

The chain is built from TRDV1 and TRDJ1, with TRDD3 matching over 7 bases. V shed 0 bases and J 1 base; nucleotides not matched to a gene: 35. The germline gives CDR1 TSWWSYY, CDR2 QGS. The CDR3 is 26 amino acids. In DNA, the CDR3 is TGTGCTCTTGGGGAACTGGATACTACGCCCCCTTGGGCTACTGGGGCCCTAGGGGGATTCACCGATAAACTCATCTTT. It translates to CALGELDTTPPWATGALGGFTDKLIF.

This sequence joins TRDV1 and TRDJ1, with 11 bases lining up with TRDD3. V trimming: 4 bases; J trimming: 3 bases; junction bases outside the gene matches: 13. Per the germline V gene, CDR1 is TSWWSYY and CDR2 is QGS. CDR3 size: 18 residues. The CDR3 DNA reads TGTGCTCTTGGGGTCCTTCCTGTGCTGGGGGATACATCCGATAAACTCATCTTT. This translates into CALGVLPVLGDTSDKLIF.

By its share, this clone is medium-sized (0.01 to 0.1%). The rearrangement links TRDV1 to TRDJ1, with TRDD3 matching over 9 bases. This CDR3 is 18 amino acids long. Trimming took 7 bases from V and 7 from J; bases not matched to a gene: 22. Germline CDR1 TSWWSYY, CDR2 QGS. CDR3 region: CALAVPPSLGDLGAKLIF. Written as DNA, the CDR3 is TGTGCTCTTGCTGTCCCACCTAGTCTGGGGGATCTTGGAGCTAAACTCATCTTT.

This clone was observed a single time. The chain uses TRDV1 and TRDJ2, with TRDD3 matching 10 bases. Looked up from germline, CDR1 is TSWWSYY and CDR2 is QGS. The CDR3 totals 19 residues. J gave up 6 bases and V 2 bases, and 15 bases lay outside the gene matches. The CDR3 DNA reads TGTGCTCTTGGGGAAAACTCCCCGGGGGGATACGCGTGGGCAGCACAACTCTTCTTT. It codes for CALGENSPGGYAWAAQLFF.